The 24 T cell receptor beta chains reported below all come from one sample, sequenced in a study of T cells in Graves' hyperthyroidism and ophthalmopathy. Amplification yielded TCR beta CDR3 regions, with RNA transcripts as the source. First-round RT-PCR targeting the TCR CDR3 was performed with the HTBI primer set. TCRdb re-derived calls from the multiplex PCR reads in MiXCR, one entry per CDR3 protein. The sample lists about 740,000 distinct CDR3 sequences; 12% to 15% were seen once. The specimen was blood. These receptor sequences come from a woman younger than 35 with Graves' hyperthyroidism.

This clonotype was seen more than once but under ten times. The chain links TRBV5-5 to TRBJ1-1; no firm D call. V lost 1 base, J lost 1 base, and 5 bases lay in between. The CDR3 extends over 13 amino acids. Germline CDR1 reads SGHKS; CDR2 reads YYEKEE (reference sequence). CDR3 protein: CASSLLANTEAFF. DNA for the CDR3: TGTGCCAGCAGCTTGCTAGCGAACACTGAAGCTTTCTTT.

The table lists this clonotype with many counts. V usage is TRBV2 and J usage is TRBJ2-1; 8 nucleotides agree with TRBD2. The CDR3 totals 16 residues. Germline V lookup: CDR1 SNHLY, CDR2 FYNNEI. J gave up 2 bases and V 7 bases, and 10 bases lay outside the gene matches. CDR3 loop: CASTFGGRRTYNEQFF. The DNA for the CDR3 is TGTGCCAGCACCTTTGGCGGGAGGAGAACCTACAATGAGCAGTTCTTC.

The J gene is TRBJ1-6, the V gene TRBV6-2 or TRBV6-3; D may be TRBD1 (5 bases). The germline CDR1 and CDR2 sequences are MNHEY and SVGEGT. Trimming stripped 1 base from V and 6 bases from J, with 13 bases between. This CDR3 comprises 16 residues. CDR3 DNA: TGTGCCAGCAGTTACTTAGGGCCCGGGGGTAATTCACCCCTCCACTTT. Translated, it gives CASSYLGPGGNSPLHF.

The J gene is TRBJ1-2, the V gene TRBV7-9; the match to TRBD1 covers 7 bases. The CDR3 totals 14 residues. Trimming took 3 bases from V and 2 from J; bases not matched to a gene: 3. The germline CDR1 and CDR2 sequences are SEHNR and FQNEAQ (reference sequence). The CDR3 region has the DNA TGTGCCAGCAGCTTTCAGGGGGTGAACTATGGCTACACCTTC. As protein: CASSFQGVNYGYTF.

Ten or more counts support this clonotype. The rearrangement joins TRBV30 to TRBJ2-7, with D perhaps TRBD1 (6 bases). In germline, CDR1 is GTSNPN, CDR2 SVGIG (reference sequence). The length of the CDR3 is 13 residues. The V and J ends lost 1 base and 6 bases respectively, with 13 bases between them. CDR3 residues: CAWSALQGTEQYF. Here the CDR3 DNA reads TGTGCCTGGAGTGCCCTACAGGGAACCGAGCAGTACTTC.

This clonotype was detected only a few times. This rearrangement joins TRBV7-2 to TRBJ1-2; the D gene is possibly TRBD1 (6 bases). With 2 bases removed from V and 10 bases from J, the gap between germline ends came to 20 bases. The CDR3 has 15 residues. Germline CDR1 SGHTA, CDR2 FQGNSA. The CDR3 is CASSLTRTDPRLYTF. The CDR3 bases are TGTGCCAGCAGCTTAACCAGGACAGACCCGCGGCTCTACACCTTC.

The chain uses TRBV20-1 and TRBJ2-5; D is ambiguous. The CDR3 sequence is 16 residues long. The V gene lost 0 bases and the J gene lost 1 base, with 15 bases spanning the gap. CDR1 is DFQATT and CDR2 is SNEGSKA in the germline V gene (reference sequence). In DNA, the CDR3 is TGCAGTGCTAGAGATTTACGAGGATGGAGCCAAGAGACCCAGTACTTC. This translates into CSARDLRGWSQETQYF.

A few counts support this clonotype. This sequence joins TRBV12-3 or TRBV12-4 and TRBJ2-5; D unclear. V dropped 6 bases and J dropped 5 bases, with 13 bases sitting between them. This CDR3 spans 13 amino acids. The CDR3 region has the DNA TGTGCCAGCAGAGATCCCTTTACGGAGACCCAGTACTTC. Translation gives CASRDPFTETQYF.

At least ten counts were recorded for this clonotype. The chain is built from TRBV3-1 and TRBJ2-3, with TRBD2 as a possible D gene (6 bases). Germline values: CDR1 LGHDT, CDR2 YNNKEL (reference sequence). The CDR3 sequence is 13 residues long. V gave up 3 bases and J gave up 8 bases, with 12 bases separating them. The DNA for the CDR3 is TGTGCCAGCAGCCAGACCCAGGGAGGTACGCAGTATTTT. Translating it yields CASSQTQGGTQYF.

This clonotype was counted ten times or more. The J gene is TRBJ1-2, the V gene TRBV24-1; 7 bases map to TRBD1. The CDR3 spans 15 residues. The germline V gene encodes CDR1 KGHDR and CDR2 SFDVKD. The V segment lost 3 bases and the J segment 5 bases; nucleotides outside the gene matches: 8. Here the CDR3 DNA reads TGTGCCACCAGTGATAGCACTTCGACAGGGTATGGCTACACCTTC. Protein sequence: CATSDSTSTGYGYTF.

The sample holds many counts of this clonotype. CDR3 region: CASSDSWTGNGYTF. CDR3 bases: TGTGCCAGCAGTGACTCATGGACAGGGAATGGCTACACCTTC. The chain has TRBV2 and TRBJ1-2, with 8 bases lining up with TRBD1. The germline CDR1 and CDR2 sequences are SNHLY and FYNNEI. V lost 3 bases to trimming and J lost 6 bases; unmatched junction nucleotides: 6. The CDR3 loop spans 14 amino acids.

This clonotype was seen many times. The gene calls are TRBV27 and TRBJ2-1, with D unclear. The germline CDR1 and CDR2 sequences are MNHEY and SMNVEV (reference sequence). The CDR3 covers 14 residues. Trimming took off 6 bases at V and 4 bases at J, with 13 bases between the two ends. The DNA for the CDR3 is TGTGCCAGCAGATCTTTACCTAGGTACAATGAGCAGTTCTTC. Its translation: CASRSLPRYNEQFF.

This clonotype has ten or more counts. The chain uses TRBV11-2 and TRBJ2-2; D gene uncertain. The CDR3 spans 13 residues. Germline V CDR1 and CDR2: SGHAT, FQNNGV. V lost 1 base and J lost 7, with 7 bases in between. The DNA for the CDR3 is TGTGCCAGCAGCTTAGGTTATGTCGGGGAGCTGTTTTTT. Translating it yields CASSLGYVGELFF.

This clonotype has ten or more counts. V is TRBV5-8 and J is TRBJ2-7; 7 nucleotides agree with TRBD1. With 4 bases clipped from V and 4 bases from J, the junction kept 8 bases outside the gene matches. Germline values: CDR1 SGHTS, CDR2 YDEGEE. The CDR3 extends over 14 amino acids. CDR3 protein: CASSTGTVKYEQYF. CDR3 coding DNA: TGTGCCAGCAGCACCGGGACAGTTAAGTACGAGCAGTACTTC.

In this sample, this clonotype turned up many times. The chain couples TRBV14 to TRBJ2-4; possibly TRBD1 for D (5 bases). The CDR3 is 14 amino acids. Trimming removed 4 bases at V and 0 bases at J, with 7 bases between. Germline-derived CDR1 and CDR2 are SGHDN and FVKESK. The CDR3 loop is CASSRQGAKNIQYF. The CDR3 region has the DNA TGTGCCAGCAGCCGGCAGGGAGCCAAAAACATTCAGTACTTC.

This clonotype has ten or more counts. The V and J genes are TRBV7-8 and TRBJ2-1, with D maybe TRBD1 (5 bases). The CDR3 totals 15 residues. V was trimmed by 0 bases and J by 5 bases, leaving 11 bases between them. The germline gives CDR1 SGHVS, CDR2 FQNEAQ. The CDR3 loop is CASSLARTRDNEQFF. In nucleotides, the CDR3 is TGTGCCAGCAGCTTAGCGAGGACAAGGGACAATGAGCAGTTCTTC.

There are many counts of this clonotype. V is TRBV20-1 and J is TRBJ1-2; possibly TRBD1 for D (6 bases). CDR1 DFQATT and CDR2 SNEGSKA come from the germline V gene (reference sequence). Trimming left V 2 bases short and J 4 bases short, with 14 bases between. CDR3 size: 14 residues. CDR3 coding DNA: TGCAGTGCTAGACCTGACAGGCGCGGCTATGGCTACACCTTC. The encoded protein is CSARPDRRGYGYTF.

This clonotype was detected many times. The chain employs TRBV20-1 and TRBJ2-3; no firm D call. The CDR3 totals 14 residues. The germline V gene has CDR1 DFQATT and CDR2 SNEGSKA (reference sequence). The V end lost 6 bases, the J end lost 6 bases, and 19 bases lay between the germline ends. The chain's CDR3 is CSAVSSRSGDTQYF. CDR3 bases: TGCAGTGCGGTTTCATCTCGGAGTGGGGATACGCAGTATTTT.

The CDR3 nucleotides are TGTGCCAGCAGTTTAGCGGGAGGTCGCTGCGAGCAGTACTTC. It codes for CASSLAGGRCEQYF. The chain joins TRBV12-3 or TRBV12-4 to TRBJ2-7, with D maybe TRBD2 (6 bases). The CDR3 loop spans 14 amino acids. The V gene lost 0 bases and the J gene lost 6 bases, with 12 bases spanning the gap.

CDR3 in DNA: TGTGCCAGCAGGGAGACTAGCGGGAGGGTAGATACGCAGTATTTT. Protein product: CASRETSGRVDTQYF. The chain is built from TRBV6-1 and TRBJ2-3, with 14 bases matching TRBD2. The junction had 4 bases not matched to a gene; V was cut back by 6 bases and J by 5 bases. CDR1 MNHNS and CDR2 SASEGT come from the germline V gene. The CDR3 sequence is 15 residues long.

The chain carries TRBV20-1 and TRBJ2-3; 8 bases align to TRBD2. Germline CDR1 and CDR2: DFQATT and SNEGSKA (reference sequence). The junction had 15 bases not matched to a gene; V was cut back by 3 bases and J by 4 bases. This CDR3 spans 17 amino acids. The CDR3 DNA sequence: TGCAGTGCTAGCCCCTGGAAGCGGGAGTCAGGGGCAGATACGCAGTATTTT. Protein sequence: CSASPWKRESGADTQYF.

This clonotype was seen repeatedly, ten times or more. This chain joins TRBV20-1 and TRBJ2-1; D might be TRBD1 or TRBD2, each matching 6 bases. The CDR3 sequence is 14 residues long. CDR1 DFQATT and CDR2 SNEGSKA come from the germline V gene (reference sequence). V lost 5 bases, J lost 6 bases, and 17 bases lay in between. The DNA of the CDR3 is TGCAGTGCTCCAAGGACTGGGGGGCTCAATGAGCAGTTCTTC. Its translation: CSAPRTGGLNEQFF.

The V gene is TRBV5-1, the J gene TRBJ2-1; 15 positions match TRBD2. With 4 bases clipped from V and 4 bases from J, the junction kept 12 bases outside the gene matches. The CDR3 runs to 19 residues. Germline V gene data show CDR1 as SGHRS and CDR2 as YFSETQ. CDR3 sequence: CASSTGLAGGPREYNEQFF. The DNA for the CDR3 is TGCGCCAGCAGCACCGGACTAGCGGGAGGGCCGAGGGAATACAATGAGCAGTTCTTC.

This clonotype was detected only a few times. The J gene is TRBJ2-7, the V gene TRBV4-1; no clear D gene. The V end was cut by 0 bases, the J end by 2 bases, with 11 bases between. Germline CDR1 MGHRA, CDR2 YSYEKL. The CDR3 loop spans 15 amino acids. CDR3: CASSQEVTATYEQYF. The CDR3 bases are TGCGCCAGCAGCCAAGAGGTGACGGCAACCTACGAGCAGTACTTC.